The 3 T cell receptor beta chains below were found in one sample sequenced in a study of cytomegalovirus exposure and HLA in healthy donors. The PCR had 60 Vbeta and 13 Jbeta primers. Produced via immunoSEQ multiplex PCR; TCRdb's table is partial and in-frame only. The listing records fewer than 100,000 clones. Specimen: PBMCs. Every receptor here comes from a man in his fifties in good health and CMV-seronegative.

V is TRBV30 and J is TRBJ2-5, with D possibly matching TRBD1 (5 bases). The V end lost 5 bases, the J end lost 5 bases, and 15 bases lay between the germline ends. This CDR3 has 13 residues. CDR1 GTSNPN and CDR2 SVGIG come from the germline V gene (reference sequence). The CDR3 DNA reads as TGTGCCTGGTGCCGCAGAAGGGGTGAGACCCAGTACTTC. Its protein product is CAWCRRRGETQYF.

This chain connects TRBV7-9 to TRBJ1-6; the D is unclear. CDR3 length equals 13 residues. V was trimmed by 1 base and J by 12 bases, leaving 10 bases between them. In germline, CDR1 is SEHNR, CDR2 FQNEAQ (reference sequence). Written as DNA, the CDR3 is TGTGCCAGCAGCTTAGAGGCGGAAGGACCCCTCCACTTT. Translated: CASSLEAEGPLHF.

The chain recombines TRBV6-6 with TRBJ2-3, with TRBD2 matching 10 bases. CDR3 length: 16 amino acids. CDR1 is MNHNY, CDR2 SVGAGI, per germline (reference sequence). V lost 6 bases and J lost 1; bases outside the gene matches: 7. CDR3 in DNA: TGTGCCAGCAGAACAGGTCTAGCGGGGGGCACAGATACGCAGTATTTT. It yields the protein CASRTGLAGGTDTQYF.